The rows below give T cell receptor beta chains drawn from one sample of a study of blood T cell repertoires in COVID-19. Measured with immunoSEQ multiplex PCR; TCRdb has only the in-frame clones, and not every one. This table has more than 20,000 clones, more than 65% appearing once. The sample consisted of peripheral blood. These receptors all come from a man aged 50 to 59 with active or convalescent COVID-19. Both conserved end residues are part of each CDR3. A D gene is named only where the DNA matches it firmly. Size tells how often a clone was seen (once, few, many) or the class of an expanded clone, and some rows leave it out.

j_gene | d_gene | v_gene | abundance | CDR3nt | CDR3aa
TRBJ1-1 | - | TRBV11-2 | few | TGTGCCAGCAGCTTATCCGGGTCCACTGAAGCTTTCTTT | CASSLSGSTEAFF
TRBJ1-6 | - | TRBV6-5 | - | TGTGCCAGCCTACAGGGCTCCTATAATTCACCCCTCCACTTT | CASLQGSYNSPLHF
TRBJ2-6 | - | TRBV19 | - | TGTGCCAGTAGTATGATCAGCTCTGGGGCCAACGTCCTGACTTTC | CASSMISSGANVLTF
TRBJ2-3 | TRBD2 | TRBV10-3 | - | TGTGCCATCAGACGAGGACTAGCGGAGAGCACAGATACGCAGTATTTT | CAIRRGLAESTDTQYF
TRBJ1-1 | - | TRBV13 | - | TGTGCCAGCACCCTGGGTAAACTATACACTGAAGCTTTCTTT | CASTLGKLYTEAFF
TRBJ1-1 | TRBD1 | TRBV7-9 | - | TGTGCCAGCAGCCCAGACAGGGACGACACTGAAGCTTTCTTT | CASSPDRDDTEAFF
TRBJ2-7 | - | TRBV11-3 | - | TGTGCCAGCAGCTTATTCGGTTACGAGCAGTACTTC | CASSLFGYEQYF
TRBJ2-1 | TRBD1 | TRBV4-2 | - | TGTGCCAGCAGCCTCGGACAGGGATCCTACAATGAGCAGTTCTTC | CASSLGQGSYNEQFF
TRBJ2-1 | TRBD2 | TRBV19 | - | TGTGCCAGTAGTATGACTAGCGGGAGGTTAGAGGAGCAGTTCTTC | CASSMTSGRLEEQFF
TRBJ2-3 | - | TRBV9 | - | TGTGCCAGCAGCCTACTAGAGACAGATACGCAGTATTTT | CASSLLETDTQYF
TRBJ1-2 | - | TRBV24-1 | - | TGTGCCACAACTACAGGGAACTATGGCTACACCTTC | CATTTGNYGYTF
TRBJ1-5 | - | TRBV27 | - | TGTGCCAGCAGTTTATCCTTCGGGAAGAATCAGCCCCAGCATTTT | CASSLSFGKNQPQHF
TRBJ2-3 | - | TRBV9 | - | TGTGCCAGCAGCGTAGGGAATAGCCCCGATACGCAGTATTTT | CASSVGNSPDTQYF
TRBJ2-1 | - | TRBV6-1 | once | TGTGCCAGCAGTCAAGGGTCGCAGGGGGGTTGGGATGAGCAGTTCTTC | CASSQGSQGGWDEQFF
TRBJ2-1 | TRBD2 | TRBV6-2/TRBV6-3 | - | TGTGCCAGCAGTTACGATTTCTTAACTAGCGCAGAGGCGAATGAGCAGTTCTTC | CASSYDFLTSAEANEQFF
TRBJ1-1 | - | TRBV7-9 | - | TGTGCCAGCAGCTTTTCCGGGACTGAAGCTTTCTTT | CASSFSGTEAFF
TRBJ2-7 | TRBD1 | TRBV12-3/TRBV12-4 | - | TGTGCCAGCAGTGATCAGGGGGCCTACGAGCAGTACTTC | CASSDQGAYEQYF
TRBJ1-2 | - | TRBV6-4 | once | TGTGCCAGCAGTGACTCGAATGGTGCTACTGGCTACACCTTC | CASSDSNGATGYTF
TRBJ2-5 | - | TRBV11-3 | - | TGTGCCAGCAGCACAAGTCCTAGCTCCCAAGAGACCCAGTACTTC | CASSTSPSSQETQYF
TRBJ2-2 | TRBD1 | TRBV11-3 | once | TGTGCCAGCAGCCCCCCGGGGACAGAATACACCGGGGAGCTGTTTTTT | CASSPPGTEYTGELFF
TRBJ2-1 | - | TRBV7-9 | - | TGTGCCAGCAGCTTAATGTCAGGGTGGCAGTTCTTC | CASSLMSGWQFF
TRBJ2-7 | TRBD2 | TRBV10-3 | - | TGTGCCAACCAACGGGAGGGAGCAATTTACGAGCAGTACTTC | CANQREGAIYEQYF
TRBJ2-5 | - | TRBV12-3/TRBV12-4 | few | TGTGCCAGCAGCCGGGACAACCAAGAGACCCAGTACTTC | CASSRDNQETQYF
TRBJ2-1 | TRBD2 | TRBV5-1 | - | TGCGCCAGCAGGAAACTAGCGGGAGGGAATGAGCAGTTCTTC | CASRKLAGGNEQFF